This TCR beta chain was retrieved from a study of blood T cells in healthy people across ages (dated by TCRdb to between 2014 and 2017). About the investigation overall: In model experiments, template switching captured about one uniquely barcoded TCR beta cDNA molecule for every two T cells. Age-related changes in TCR beta repertoire diversity were measured in the study by deep sequencing normalized with unique cDNA molecular identifiers. Two additional independent replicas of 1 million unique cDNA reads from the same blood draw were analyzed for two donors (one aged 18 to 30 and one aged 80 or older). Donors of different ages were randomly distributed across sequencing lanes to avoid experimental bias. The donors were split into four age groups: young (average around 16 years), middle-aged (roughly 39), aged (roughly 60) and long-lived (more than 80).

This clonotype was recorded at least ten times. Its recognized antigen is unknown. No base-level quality is on record; no much larger clone is a single base apart. The roughly 39 donors, aged roughly 6 to 100 years, were systemically healthy Caucasian individuals from Russia. Each donor gave around 9.8 milliliters of peripheral blood, collected into EDTA-treated Vacutainer tubes. Ficoll-Paque density-gradient centrifugation was used to isolate PBMCs, with at least 6.5 million per sample. Trizol reagent was used to extract total RNA from the PBMCs, yielding at least 6 micrograms per sample. For every donor, an aliquot of PBMCs went through flow cytometry to measure the percentages of naive CD45RAhigh/CD27high T cells. From cysteine to phenylalanine, the CDR3 is 16 amino acids long. Only the CDR3 DNA is retained, 48 bases long and in frame from the first base. V trim: 0 bases; J trim: 3 bases; unmatched bases: 3. CDR1 SGHRS and CDR2 YFSETQ are derived from the germline V gene.

The receptor library was made with 5' RACE. Sequencing was carried out with an Illumina HiSeq 2500. A second PCR of roughly 7 to 11 cycles was performed with a sample-barcoded 5' primer and a J-beta primer mix. A template-switch 5' adaptor carrying 12 random nucleotides introduced a unique molecular identifier onto each TCR beta cDNA molecule. Each sample yielded at least 2.5 million CDR3-containing paired-end reads. The Mint cDNA synthesis kit, primed by a TRBC-specific oligonucleotide, was used to synthesize first-strand cDNA from all RNA. All cDNA was treated with uracil-DNA glycosylase and then went through a first 18-cycle PCR with the universal primers M1SS and BC2_uni_R. In the paper's pipeline: For normalization, 1 million high-quality reads, each with a distinct molecular identifier, were randomly selected from each sample. Instead of being binned into consensus sequences, reads with shared molecular identifiers were discarded. MiTCR, with a Q25 quality threshold and the strictest error-elimination algorithm, was used for CDR3 identification, clonotype clustering and error correction. Lower-bound total TCR beta diversity was estimated with a nonparametric unseen species model using Euler transformation. TCRdb applied fastp at Q25 and MiXCR to the public reads, then kept only in-frame beta chains. Rows are unified per CDR3 protein, each entry keeping the most common DNA and genes. These V and J calls rely on TCRdb rather than the paper's analysis. For this sample the table gives hundreds of thousands of distinct CDR3 sequences, of which 55% to 75% were detected only once. The top ten hold around 20% of the sample.

Beyond this particular receptor, the publication reports: The percentage of naive T cells measured by flow cytometry correlated strongly with observed TCR beta diversity. As age increased, observed TCR beta diversity per million T cells dropped in a roughly linear way, and a significant reduction was already evident by age 40. Bulk unsorted PBMC profiling prevented conclusive comparison of naive and antigen-experienced compartments. Estimates of total diversity based on one million sequenced T cells were regarded as lower bounds and as underestimates. Compared with the aged group, the long-lived group had more naive CD4+ T cells, fewer expanded clones and increased TCR diversity, a pattern suggesting age selection. Because the CMV infection status of the donors was unknown, age-related changes in expanded clonotypes may potentially have been confounded.

Sample: blood. The receptor was derived from a man aged 25 to 40 in good health. The chain links TRBV5-1 with TRBJ2-1; the central 10 bases match TRBD2. For the CDR3, the sequence is CASSLAPSGGYNEQFF. The DNA reads TGCGCCAGCAGCTTGGCTCCTAGCGGGGGCTACAATGAGCAGTTCTTC.